Below are 6 T cell receptor beta chains sequenced from a single sample in a study of lymphopenia after photon versus proton radiotherapy. Measured with immunoSEQ multiplex PCR; TCRdb has only the in-frame clones, and not every one. The data show roughly 150,000 clones, 75% to 90% seen once. The starting material was peripheral blood, obtained from a patient treated with photon-based radiotherapy. These receptors were taken from a man aged 50 or older with gastric cancer.

The chain joins TRBV5-6 to TRBJ2-1; TRBD1 or TRBD2 may be the D gene (6 bases each). V lost 0 bases and J lost 7, with 14 bases in between. Germline CDR1 is SGHDT and CDR2 is YYEEEE. CDR3 length: 15 amino acids. In DNA, the CDR3 is TGTGCCAGCAGCTTGGGCGGGACACCGGGAAATGAGCAGTTCTTC. Translated, it gives CASSLGGTPGNEQFF. The complete variable domain, with remaining parts taken from reference TRBV5-6 and TRBJ2-1, reads DAGVTQSPTHLIKTRGQQVTLRCSPKSGHDTVSWYQQALGQGPQFIFQYYEEEERQRGNFPDRFSGHQFPNYSSELNVNALLLGDSALYLCASSLGGTPGNEQFFGPGTRLTVL.

J is TRBJ2-5 and V is TRBV27; maybe TRBD2 (6 bases). CDR3 length equals 14 residues. The germline gives CDR1 MNHEY, CDR2 SMNVEV (reference sequence). Trimming took 1 base from V and 4 from J, leaving 10 bases between them. The CDR3: CASSLYGSLETQYF. CDR3 coding DNA: TGTGCCAGCAGTTTATACGGGAGTCTAGAGACCCAGTACTTC.

The J gene is TRBJ2-1, the V gene TRBV30, with a possible D match to TRBD1 (6 bases). This CDR3 has 14 amino acids. The ends were cut back, 0 bases at V and 3 bases at J, with 9 bases in the middle. Germline V CDR1 and CDR2: GTSNPN, SVGIG (reference sequence). In DNA form, the CDR3 reads TGTGCCTGGAGTGTACGCAGGGGCTACAATGAGCAGTTCTTC. It is translated as CAWSVRRGYNEQFF. The full variable domain, completed using reference TRBV30 and TRBJ2-1, is SQTIHQWPATLVQPVGSPLSLECTVEGTSNPNLYWYRQAAGRGLQLLFYSVGIGQISSEVPQNLSASRPQDRQFILSSKKLLLSDSGFYLCAWSVRRGYNEQFFGPGTRLTVL.

V usage is TRBV15 and J usage is TRBJ2-5; D might be TRBD1 (6 bases). CDR3 size: 15 residues. Deletions cut 0 bases from V and 2 bases from J, with 10 bases between. Germline V gives CDR1 LNHNV, CDR2 YYDKDF (reference sequence). DNA for the CDR3: TGTGCCACCAGCAGAGAACCAGGGGTACAAGAGACCCAGTACTTC. As protein: CATSREPGVQETQYF.

This sequence joins TRBV11-2 and TRBJ2-5; 7 positions agree with TRBD1. The ends lost 4 bases at V and 2 bases at J; junction bases unmatched: 7. This CDR3 region has 15 residues. Germline V CDR1 and CDR2: SGHAT, FQNNGV. Here the CDR3 reads CASSSRDSQQETQYF. The CDR3 DNA follows: TGTGCCAGCAGCTCCCGGGACAGCCAACAAGAGACCCAGTACTTC. Using reference TRBV11-2 and TRBJ2-5 for the parts outside the CDR3, the full variable domain is EAGVAQSPRYKIIEKRQSVAFWCNPISGHATLYWYQQILGQGPKLLIQFQNNGVVDDSQLPKDRFSAERLKGVDSTLKIQPAKLEDSAVYLCASSSRDSQQETQYFGPGTRLLVL.

This chain joins TRBV27 and TRBJ1-2; the match to TRBD1 covers 7 bases. Germline V gene sequence: CDR1 MNHEY, CDR2 SMNVEV (reference sequence). Losses at the gene ends were 2 bases for V and 6 bases for J; bases not matched to a gene: 3. This CDR3 is built from 13 residues. The CDR3 DNA sequence: TGTGCCAGCAGTTTACGACAGGGAAATGGCTACACCTTC. Its protein is CASSLRQGNGYTF.